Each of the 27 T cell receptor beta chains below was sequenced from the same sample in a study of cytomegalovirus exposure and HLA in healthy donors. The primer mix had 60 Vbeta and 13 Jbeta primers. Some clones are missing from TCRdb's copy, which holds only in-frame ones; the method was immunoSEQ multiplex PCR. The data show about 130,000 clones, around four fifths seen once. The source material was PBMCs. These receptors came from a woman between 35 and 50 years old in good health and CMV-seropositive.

The CDR3 protein is CASSLGFRVFYNEQFF. CDR3 nucleotide sequence: TGTGCCAGCAGTTTAGGTTTCAGGGTCTTCTACAATGAGCAGTTCTTC. The chain uses TRBV28 and TRBJ2-1, with a tentative D call TRBD1 (5 bases). CDR1 MDHEN and CDR2 SYDVKM come from the germline V gene. V was cut by 2 bases and J by 3 bases, with 14 bases left in between. This CDR3 has 16 amino acids. Full variable domain (missing parts from reference TRBV28 and TRBJ2-1): DVKVTQSSRYLVKRTGEKVFLECVQDMDHENMFWYRQDPGLGLRLIYFSYDVKMKEKGDIPEGYSVSREKKERFSLILESASTNQTSMYLCASSLGFRVFYNEQFFGPGTRLTVL.

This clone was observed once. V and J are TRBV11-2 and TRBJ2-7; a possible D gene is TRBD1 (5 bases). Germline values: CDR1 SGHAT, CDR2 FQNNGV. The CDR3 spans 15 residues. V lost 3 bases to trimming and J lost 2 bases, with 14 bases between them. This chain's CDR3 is CASSFIRATAYEQYF. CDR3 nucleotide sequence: TGTGCCAGCAGCTTTATCAGGGCCACGGCCTACGAGCAGTACTTC.

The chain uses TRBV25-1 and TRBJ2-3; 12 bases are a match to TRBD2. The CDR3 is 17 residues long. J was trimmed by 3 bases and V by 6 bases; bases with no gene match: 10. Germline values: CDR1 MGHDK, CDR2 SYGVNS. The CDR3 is CASSTGWTSGTTDTQYF. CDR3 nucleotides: TGTGCCAGCAGCACGGGCTGGACTAGCGGGACTACAGATACGCAGTATTTT.

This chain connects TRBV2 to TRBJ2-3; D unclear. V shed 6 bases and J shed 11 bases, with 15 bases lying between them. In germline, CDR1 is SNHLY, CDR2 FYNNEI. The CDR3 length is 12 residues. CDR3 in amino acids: CASSPDGPRQYF. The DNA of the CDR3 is TGTGCCAGCAGCCCCGACGGTCCTAGGCAGTATTTT.

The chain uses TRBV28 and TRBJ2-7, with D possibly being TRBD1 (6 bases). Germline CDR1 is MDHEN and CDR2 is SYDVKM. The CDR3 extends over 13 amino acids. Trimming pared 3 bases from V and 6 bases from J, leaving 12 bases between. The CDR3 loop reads CASSLPSGAEQYF. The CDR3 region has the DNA TGTGCCAGCAGTTTGCCCTCAGGGGCCGAGCAGTACTTC.

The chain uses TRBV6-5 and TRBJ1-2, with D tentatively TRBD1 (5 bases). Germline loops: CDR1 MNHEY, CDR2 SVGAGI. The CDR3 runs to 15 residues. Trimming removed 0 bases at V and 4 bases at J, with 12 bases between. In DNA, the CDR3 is TGTGCCAGCAGTTACTCCCCCGGACAAAGCTATGGCTACACCTTC. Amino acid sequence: CASSYSPGQSYGYTF.

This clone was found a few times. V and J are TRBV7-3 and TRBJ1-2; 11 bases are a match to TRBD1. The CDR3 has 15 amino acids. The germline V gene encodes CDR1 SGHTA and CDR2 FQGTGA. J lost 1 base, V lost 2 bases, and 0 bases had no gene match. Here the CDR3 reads CASSLGTGGNYGYTF. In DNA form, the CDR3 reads TGTGCCAGCAGCTTAGGGACAGGGGGTAACTATGGCTACACCTTC.

The CDR3 reads CASSLGGNTIYF. The CDR3 bases are TGTGCCAGCAGCTTAGGGGGGAACACCATATATTTT. The chain carries TRBV28 and TRBJ1-3; weak D call: TRBD1 (6 bases). V lost 6 bases and J 7 bases, leaving 10 bases between the germline ends. This CDR3 contains 12 residues. Per germline, CDR1 MDHEN and CDR2 SYDVKM.

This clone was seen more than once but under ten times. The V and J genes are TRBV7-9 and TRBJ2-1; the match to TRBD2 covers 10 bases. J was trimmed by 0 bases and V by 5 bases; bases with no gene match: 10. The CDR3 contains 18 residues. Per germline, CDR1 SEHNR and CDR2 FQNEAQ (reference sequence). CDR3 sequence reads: CASSPGLAEMFSYNEQFF. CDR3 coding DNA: TGTGCCAGCAGCCCCGGACTAGCGGAGATGTTCTCCTACAATGAGCAGTTCTTC.

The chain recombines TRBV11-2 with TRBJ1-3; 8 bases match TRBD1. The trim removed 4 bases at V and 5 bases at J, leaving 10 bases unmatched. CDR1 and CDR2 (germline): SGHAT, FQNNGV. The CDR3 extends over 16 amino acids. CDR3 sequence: CASSSDGTGVRNTIYF. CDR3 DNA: TGTGCCAGCAGCTCGGACGGGACAGGAGTTAGAAACACCATATATTTT.

CDR3 region: CASSVEPLRGYTF. The CDR3 DNA sequence: TGTGCCAGCAGCGTAGAGCCATTGAGGGGCTACACCTTC. The chain recombines TRBV9 with TRBJ1-2; no definite D call. The CDR3 has 13 amino acids. Trimming removed 0 bases at V and 8 bases at J, with 11 bases between. From germline, CDR1 is SGDLS and CDR2 YYNGEE.

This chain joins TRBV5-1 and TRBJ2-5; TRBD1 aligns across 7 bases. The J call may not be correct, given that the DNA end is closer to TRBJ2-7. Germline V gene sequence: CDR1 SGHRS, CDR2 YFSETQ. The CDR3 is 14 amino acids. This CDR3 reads CASSLSQGFNEQYF. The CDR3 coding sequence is TGCGCCAGCAGCTTGTCACAGGGGTTCAACGAGCAGTACTTC.

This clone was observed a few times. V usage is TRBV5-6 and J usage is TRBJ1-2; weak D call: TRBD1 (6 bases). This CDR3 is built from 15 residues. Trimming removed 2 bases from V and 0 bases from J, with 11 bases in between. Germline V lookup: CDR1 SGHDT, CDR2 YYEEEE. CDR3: CASSFDDRTNYGYTF. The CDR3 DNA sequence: TGTGCCAGCAGCTTTGATGACAGGACTAACTATGGCTACACCTTC.

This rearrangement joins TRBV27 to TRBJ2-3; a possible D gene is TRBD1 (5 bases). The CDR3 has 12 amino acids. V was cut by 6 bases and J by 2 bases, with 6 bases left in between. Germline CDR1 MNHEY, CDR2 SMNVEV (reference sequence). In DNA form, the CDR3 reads TGTGCCAGCAGCAGGGACACAGATACGCAGTATTTT. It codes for CASSRDTDTQYF.

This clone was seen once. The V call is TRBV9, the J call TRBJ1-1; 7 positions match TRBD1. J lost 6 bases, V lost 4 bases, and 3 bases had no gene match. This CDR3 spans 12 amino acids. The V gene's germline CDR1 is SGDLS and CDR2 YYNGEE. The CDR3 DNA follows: TGTGCCAGCAGCAAACAGGGGTCTGAAGCTTTCTTT. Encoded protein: CASSKQGSEAFF.

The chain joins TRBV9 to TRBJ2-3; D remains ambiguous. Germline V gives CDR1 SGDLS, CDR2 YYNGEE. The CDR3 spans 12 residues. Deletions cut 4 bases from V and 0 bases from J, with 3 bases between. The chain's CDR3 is CASSPSTDTQYF. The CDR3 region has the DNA TGTGCCAGCAGCCCGAGCACAGATACGCAGTATTTT.

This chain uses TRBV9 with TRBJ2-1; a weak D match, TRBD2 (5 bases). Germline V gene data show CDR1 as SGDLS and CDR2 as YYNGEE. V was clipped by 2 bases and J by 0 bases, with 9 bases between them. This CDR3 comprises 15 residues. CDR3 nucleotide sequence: TGTGCCAGCAGCGTCGGGGTCCCCTCCTACAATGAGCAGTTCTTC. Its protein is CASSVGVPSYNEQFF.

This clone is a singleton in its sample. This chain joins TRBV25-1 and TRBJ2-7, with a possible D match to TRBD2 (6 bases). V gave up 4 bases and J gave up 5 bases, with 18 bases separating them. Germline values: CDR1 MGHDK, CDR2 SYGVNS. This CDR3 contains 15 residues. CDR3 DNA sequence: TGTGCCAGCAGTGTAGTGATTAGCGGTACTGACGAGCAGTACTTC. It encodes CASSVVISGTDEQYF.

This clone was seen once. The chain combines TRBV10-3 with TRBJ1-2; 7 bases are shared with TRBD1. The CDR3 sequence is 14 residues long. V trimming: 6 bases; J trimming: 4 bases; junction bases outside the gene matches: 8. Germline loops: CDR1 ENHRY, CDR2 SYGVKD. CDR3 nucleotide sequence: TGTGCCATCAGCGCGGACCGGGACAGCTATGGCTACACCTTC. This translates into CAISADRDSYGYTF.

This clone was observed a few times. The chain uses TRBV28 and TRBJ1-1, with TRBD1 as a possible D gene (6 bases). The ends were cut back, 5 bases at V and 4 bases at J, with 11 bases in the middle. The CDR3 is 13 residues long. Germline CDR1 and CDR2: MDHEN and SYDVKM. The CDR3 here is CASSAGVGTEAFF. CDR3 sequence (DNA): TGTGCCAGCAGTGCAGGGGTGGGCACTGAAGCTTTCTTT.

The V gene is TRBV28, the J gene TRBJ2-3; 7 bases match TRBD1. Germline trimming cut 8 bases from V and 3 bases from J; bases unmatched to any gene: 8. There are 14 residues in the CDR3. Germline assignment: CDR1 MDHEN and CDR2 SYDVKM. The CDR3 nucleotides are TGTGCCAGCGGGCAGGGGGTTGGGACAGATACGCAGTATTTT. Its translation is CASGQGVGTDTQYF.

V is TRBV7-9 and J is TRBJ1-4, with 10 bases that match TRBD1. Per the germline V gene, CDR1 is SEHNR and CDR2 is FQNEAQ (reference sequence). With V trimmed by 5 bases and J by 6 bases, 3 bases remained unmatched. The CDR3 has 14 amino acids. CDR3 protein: CASSKDRGDEKLFF. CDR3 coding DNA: TGTGCCAGCAGCAAGGACAGGGGGGATGAAAAACTGTTTTTT.

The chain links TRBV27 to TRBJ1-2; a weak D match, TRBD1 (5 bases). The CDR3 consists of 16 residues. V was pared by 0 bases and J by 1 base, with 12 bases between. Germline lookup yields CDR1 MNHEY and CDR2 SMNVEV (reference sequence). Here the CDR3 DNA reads TGTGCCAGCAGTTTATCAGGTGGCAGGGTTAACTATGGCTACACCTTC. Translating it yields CASSLSGGRVNYGYTF.

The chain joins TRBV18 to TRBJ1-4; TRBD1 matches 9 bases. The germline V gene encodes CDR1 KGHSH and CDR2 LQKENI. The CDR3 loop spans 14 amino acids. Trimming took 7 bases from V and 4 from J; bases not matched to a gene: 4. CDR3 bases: TGTGCCAGCTGTAGGACAGGGGATAATGAAAAACTGTTTTTT. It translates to CASCRTGDNEKLFF.

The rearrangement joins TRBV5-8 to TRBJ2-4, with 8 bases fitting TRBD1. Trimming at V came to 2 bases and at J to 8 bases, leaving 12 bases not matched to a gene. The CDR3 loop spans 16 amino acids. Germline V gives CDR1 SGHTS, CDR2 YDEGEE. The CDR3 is CASSLNDRGQSDIQYF. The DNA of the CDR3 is TGTGCCAGCAGCTTAAATGACAGGGGACAAAGTGACATTCAGTACTTC.

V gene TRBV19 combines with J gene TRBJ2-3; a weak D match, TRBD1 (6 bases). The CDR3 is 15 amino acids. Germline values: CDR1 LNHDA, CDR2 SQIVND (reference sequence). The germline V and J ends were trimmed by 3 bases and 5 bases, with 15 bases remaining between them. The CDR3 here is CASSIGQGIEDTQYF. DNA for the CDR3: TGTGCCAGTAGTATTGGGCAGGGGATTGAAGATACGCAGTATTTT.

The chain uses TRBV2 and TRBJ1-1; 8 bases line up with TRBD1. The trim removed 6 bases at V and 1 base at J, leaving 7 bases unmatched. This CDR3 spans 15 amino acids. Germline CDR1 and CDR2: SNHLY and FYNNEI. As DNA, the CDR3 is TGTGCCAGCAGCCTCCAGGGGGCGAGGAACACTGAAGCTTTCTTT. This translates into CASSLQGARNTEAFF.